One sample yielded the 32 T cell receptor beta chains listed below, sequenced in a study of CD8 T cells in Susac syndrome. A quantity of about 0.5 to 1 ug RNA underwent reverse transcription using random hexamers. TCRdb re-analysed the immunoSEQ multiplex PCR reads in MiXCR, keeping a single row per CDR3 protein. This sample yields 200,000 or so distinct CDR3 sequences, of which 85% to 95% are seen a single time; 0.15% to 0.2% belongs to the top ten. Sequenced: CD8+ T cells from PBMCs. The receptors shown here come from a human donor with Susac syndrome.

The chain recombines TRBV18 with TRBJ2-1; perhaps TRBD1 as D (6 bases). This CDR3 contains 13 residues. Trimming left V 5 bases short and J 8 bases short, with 13 bases between. The germline CDR1 and CDR2 sequences are KGHSH and LQKENI. The CDR3 here is CASSGGFVDEQFF. The CDR3 bases are TGTGCCAGCTCAGGGGGCTTTGTCGATGAGCAGTTCTTC.

The chain uses TRBV7-6 and TRBJ2-7; 9 positions agree with TRBD1. The ends lost 6 bases at V and 3 bases at J; junction bases unmatched: 9. This CDR3 is built from 15 residues. From germline, CDR1 is SGHVS and CDR2 FNYEAQ. CDR3 protein: CASSSRTGDYYEQYF. The CDR3 DNA reads TGTGCCAGCAGTTCCCGGACAGGGGACTACTACGAGCAGTACTTC.

The chain recombines TRBV19 with TRBJ1-4; a weak D match, TRBD1 (5 bases). Trimming stripped 3 bases from V and 2 bases from J, with 10 bases between. From germline, CDR1 is LNHDA and CDR2 SQIVND (reference sequence). The CDR3 is 15 residues long. The CDR3 sequence: CASSMGGSTNEKLFF. The CDR3 region has the DNA TGTGCCAGTAGTATGGGGGGATCGACTAATGAAAAACTGTTTTTT.

The V gene is TRBV7-9, the J gene TRBJ2-1; D assignment may be TRBD1 or TRBD2 (6 bases each). V dropped 5 bases and J dropped 5 bases, with 19 bases sitting between them. CDR3 length: 16 residues. Germline V gives CDR1 SEHNR, CDR2 FQNEAQ (reference sequence). The CDR3 spells CASSHLEGGPNNEQFF. The CDR3 nucleotides are TGTGCCAGCAGCCACCTAGAAGGGGGGCCCAACAATGAGCAGTTCTTC.

This chain joins TRBV27 and TRBJ2-5; D perhaps matches TRBD1 (6 bases). The CDR3 runs 14 residues. Germline V lookup: CDR1 MNHEY, CDR2 SMNVEV (reference sequence). V shed 5 bases and J shed 2 bases, with 12 bases lying between them. The CDR3 sequence: CASSPQQGQETQYF. The CDR3 nucleotides read TGTGCCAGCAGTCCCCAACAGGGACAAGAGACCCAGTACTTC.

The rearrangement links TRBV30 to TRBJ1-1; D is unresolved. The V end was cut by 3 bases, the J end by 0 bases, with 8 bases between. Per the germline V gene, CDR1 is GTSNPN and CDR2 is SVGIG (reference sequence). This CDR3 has 13 amino acids. The CDR3: CAWSSNMNTEAFF. CDR3 DNA: TGTGCCTGGAGCAGCAACATGAACACTGAAGCTTTCTTT. The complete variable domain, with remaining parts taken from reference TRBV30 and TRBJ1-1, reads SQTIHQWPATLVQPVGSPLSLECTVEGTSNPNLYWYRQAAGRGLQLLFYSVGIGQISSEVPQNLSASRPQDRQFILSSKKLLLSDSGFYLCAWSSNMNTEAFFGQGTRLTVV.

This clonotype appeared a single time. The chain recombines TRBV28 with TRBJ2-7, with a tentative D call TRBD1 (6 bases). V lost 4 bases and J 1 base, leaving 11 bases between the germline ends. CDR3 length equals 14 residues. The germline V gene encodes CDR1 MDHEN and CDR2 SYDVKM. The CDR3 DNA reads as TGTGCCAGCAGTTGGACAGTTCCTTCCTACGAGCAGTACTTC. Protein sequence: CASSWTVPSYEQYF.

This chain links TRBV10-3 with TRBJ2-5, with 11 bases matching TRBD2. CDR1 ENHRY and CDR2 SYGVKD come from the germline V gene. This CDR3 has 16 amino acids. The junction had 6 bases not matched to a gene; V was cut back by 0 bases and J by 6 bases. Here the CDR3 reads CAISESVAGGQKTQYF. Here the CDR3 DNA reads TGTGCCATCAGTGAGTCTGTAGCGGGGGGGCAGAAGACCCAGTACTTC.

The J gene is TRBJ2-3, the V gene TRBV9; 8 bases align to TRBD2. The V and J ends lost 2 bases and 4 bases, in that order; junction bases with no gene match: 6. Germline loops: CDR1 SGDLS, CDR2 YYNGEE. The CDR3 runs 15 residues. The CDR3 protein is CASSVSGGRSDTQYF. The CDR3 DNA follows: TGTGCCAGCAGCGTCTCGGGGGGGCGCTCAGATACGCAGTATTTT.

This rearrangement joins TRBV28 to TRBJ2-6; D is ambiguous. Germline V gene lookup returns CDR1 MDHEN and CDR2 SYDVKM. The CDR3 runs 15 residues. Trimming pared 2 bases from V and 1 base from J, leaving 6 bases between. CDR3 in amino acids: CASSLVQSGANVLTF. The CDR3 region has the DNA TGTGCCAGCAGTTTAGTACAGTCTGGGGCCAACGTCCTGACTTTC.

V gene TRBV5-1 combines with J gene TRBJ2-7; 11 bases are shared with TRBD2. The CDR3 runs to 18 residues. Germline CDR1 reads SGHRS; CDR2 reads YFSETQ. The trim removed 4 bases at V and 3 bases at J, leaving 15 bases unmatched. The CDR3: CASSGDSTGTSGYYEQYF. In DNA form, the CDR3 reads TGCGCCAGCAGCGGGGACAGCACCGGGACTAGCGGATACTACGAGCAGTACTTC.

The genes are TRBV27 and TRBJ1-2, with D perhaps TRBD1 (6 bases). Deletions cut 0 bases from V and 5 bases from J, with 16 bases between. The germline gives CDR1 MNHEY, CDR2 SMNVEV (reference sequence). This CDR3 region has 16 residues. The CDR3 loop is CASSLSAQGRGYGYTF. CDR3 nucleotides: TGTGCCAGCAGTTTATCTGCCCAGGGGCGAGGTTATGGCTACACCTTC.

In regard to this clonotype: At one of its ends the junction is not consistent with the germline gene, which may arise from a read error. V and J are TRBV11-1 and TRBJ1-2; D is unresolved. This CDR3 contains 11 residues. Per germline, CDR1 SGHAT and CDR2 FQDESV (reference sequence). CDR3 DNA: TGTGCCAGCAGCGACCCCTTTAGCTTCGCCTTC. Translating it yields CASSDPFSFAF.

J is TRBJ2-1 and V is TRBV25-1; 12 nucleotides align to TRBD2. CDR3 length equals 15 residues. Germline V CDR1 and CDR2: MGHDK, SYGVNS. J lost 7 bases, V lost 8 bases, and 9 bases had no gene match. CDR3 coding DNA: TGTGCCAGCGGACCTAGCGGGAGGGCCGAAAATGAGCAGTTCTTC. Protein: CASGPSGRAENEQFF.

The chain recombines TRBV9 with TRBJ1-2, with a weak D call TRBD1 (5 bases). V was trimmed by 3 bases and J by 2 bases, leaving 17 bases between them. The CDR3 is 16 residues long. Germline V lookup: CDR1 SGDLS, CDR2 YYNGEE. The CDR3 DNA is TGTGCCAGCAGCGCCGCACGGGCCTGGGGGAACTATGGCTACACCTTC. Its translation: CASSAARAWGNYGYTF.

The chain combines TRBV4-2 with TRBJ2-3, with 8 bases fitting TRBD2. Germline V lookup: CDR1 LGHNA, CDR2 YNFKEQ. Trimming at V came to 0 bases and at J to 5 bases, leaving 7 bases not matched to a gene. The CDR3 totals 16 residues. The CDR3 here is CASSQENRGGVDTQYF. The CDR3 region has the DNA TGTGCCAGCAGCCAAGAGAATCGGGGGGGAGTAGATACGCAGTATTTT.

The rearrangement joins TRBV10-3 to TRBJ1-6; 9 bases match TRBD1. The CDR3 length is 15 residues. CDR1 and CDR2 (germline): ENHRY, SYGVKD. J gave up 6 bases and V 2 bases, and 2 bases lay outside the gene matches. Here the CDR3 reads CAISEGQGTNSPLHF. CDR3 nucleotides: TGTGCCATCAGTGAGGGACAGGGGACTAATTCACCCCTCCACTTT.

This chain uses TRBV20-1 with TRBJ2-3, with TRBD2 matching over 7 bases. The trim removed 0 bases at V and 3 bases at J, leaving 9 bases unmatched. The CDR3 loop spans 16 amino acids. CDR1 DFQATT and CDR2 SNEGSKA come from the germline V gene (reference sequence). The CDR3 DNA follows: TGCAGTGCTAGAGATTTTGGCGGGGGTGTAACAGATACGCAGTATTTT. Translation: CSARDFGGGVTDTQYF.

The V and J genes are TRBV29-1 and TRBJ2-7; 7 positions match TRBD1. Germline-derived CDR1 and CDR2 are SQVTM and ANQGSEA. The CDR3 is 12 amino acids. V lost 1 base, J lost 4 bases, and 1 base stayed unmatched. The CDR3 DNA is TGCAGCGTTGAAGGACAGGGATACGAGCAGTACTTC. Its translation: CSVEGQGYEQYF.

This chain uses TRBV20-1 with TRBJ1-1; 7 nucleotides line up with TRBD1. Germline CDR1 DFQATT, CDR2 SNEGSKA (reference sequence). The CDR3 totals 12 residues. Unmatched junction bases numbered 2, after V lost 3 bases and J lost 4 bases. CDR3 amino acids: CSARTGTTEAFF. Written as DNA, the CDR3 is TGCAGTGCTAGGACAGGGACCACTGAAGCTTTCTTT.

The chain couples TRBV5-4 to TRBJ2-2; 11 nucleotides align to TRBD2. The germline V gene encodes CDR1 SGHNT and CDR2 YYREEE (reference sequence). Germline trimming cut 5 bases from V and 4 bases from J; bases unmatched to any gene: 10. The CDR3 runs to 17 residues. In nucleotides, the CDR3 is TGTGCCAGCAGGCATCTCCTAGCGGGGGGCGCCACCGGGGAGCTGTTTTTT. Its protein is CASRHLLAGGATGELFF.

The chain is built from TRBV20-1 and TRBJ2-5; D not resolved. The CDR3 is 9 amino acids. Looked up from germline, CDR1 is DFQATT and CDR2 is SNEGSKA (reference sequence). Between the trimmed V and J ends, which lost 4 bases and 5 bases, there was a span of 2 bases. The CDR3 DNA sequence: TGCAGTGCTACCGAGACCCAGTACTTC. Its translation is CSATETQYF.

The CDR3 region is CASNLPEGYGYTF. In DNA, the CDR3 is TGTGCCAGCAATCTCCCGGAGGGGTATGGCTACACCTTC. This sequence joins TRBV2 and TRBJ1-2; D is perhaps TRBD1 (5 bases). The V gene's germline CDR1 is SNHLY and CDR2 FYNNEI. The CDR3 length is 13 residues. Trimming shortened V by 7 bases and J by 5 bases, and 14 bases separated the two germline ends.

This chain joins TRBV10-3 and TRBJ2-2, with D possibly TRBD1 on 6 matching bases. The CDR3 is made up of 14 amino acids. V lost 2 bases and J lost 4, with 8 bases in between. Germline V lookup: CDR1 ENHRY, CDR2 SYGVKD. The CDR3 DNA sequence: TGTGCCATCAGTGAGACCAGGGGCACCGGGGAGCTGTTTTTT. This encodes CAISETRGTGELFF.

The rearrangement uses TRBV27 and TRBJ1-4; perhaps TRBD1 as D (6 bases). V shed 6 bases and J shed 4 bases, with 9 bases lying between them. The CDR3 covers 13 residues. Germline lookup yields CDR1 MNHEY and CDR2 SMNVEV (reference sequence). Written as DNA, the CDR3 is TGTGCCAGCAGCCGGGACATTAATGAAAAACTGTTTTTT. The encoded protein is CASSRDINEKLFF.

V and J are TRBV27 and TRBJ2-1; no firm D call. CDR3 length: 13 amino acids. Germline loops: CDR1 MNHEY, CDR2 SMNVEV (reference sequence). V was pared by 3 bases and J by 6 bases, with 9 bases between. CDR3 coding DNA: TGTGCCAGCAGTTTTCGGCCGTTCAATGAGCAGTTCTTC. This encodes CASSFRPFNEQFF.

The rearrangement links TRBV12-3 or TRBV12-4 to TRBJ1-2; tentatively, D is TRBD1 (5 bases). V was cut by 6 bases and J by 0 bases, with 20 bases left in between. The CDR3 sequence is 17 residues long. As DNA, the CDR3 is TGTGCCAGCAGCCGCGATGGGGGATTAGAGACTAACTATGGCTACACCTTC. Encoded protein: CASSRDGGLETNYGYTF.

Written as DNA, the CDR3 is TGCAGTGCTAGAGATGAGAGCAATGGCTACACCTTC. Its protein is CSARDESNGYTF. J is TRBJ1-2 and V is TRBV20-1; D is unresolved. The germline gives CDR1 DFQATT, CDR2 SNEGSKA (reference sequence). V gave up 0 bases and J gave up 6 bases, with 8 bases separating them. The length of the CDR3 is 12 residues.

This clonotype appeared a single time. The chain has TRBV20-1 and TRBJ2-1, with D unresolved. The germline CDR1 and CDR2 sequences are DFQATT and SNEGSKA (reference sequence). This CDR3 has 14 amino acids. The V and J ends lost 5 bases and 0 bases respectively, with 11 bases between them. CDR3 DNA sequence: TGCAGTGCTCGGGCACAAAGCTCCTACAATGAGCAGTTCTTC. Translation: CSARAQSSYNEQFF.

CDR3 residues: CASSVGQLNSPLHF. CDR3 coding DNA: TGTGCCAGCAGCGTAGGACAGCTTAATTCACCCCTCCACTTT. The rearrangement joins TRBV9 to TRBJ1-6, with a tentative D call TRBD1 (5 bases). V lost 0 bases, J lost 6 bases, and 7 bases lay in between. Germline V gene lookup returns CDR1 SGDLS and CDR2 YYNGEE. The CDR3 is 14 residues long.

In DNA form, the CDR3 reads TGCGCCAGCAGTCCAAGCGGACAGTCGTACTATGGCTACACCTTC. Encoded protein: CASSPSGQSYYGYTF. The rearrangement uses TRBV4-1 and TRBJ1-2; maybe TRBD1 (6 bases). Germline assignment: CDR1 MGHRA and CDR2 YSYEKL. CDR3 length: 15 residues. Deletions cut 6 bases from V and 3 bases from J, with 17 bases between.

The rearrangement links TRBV7-8 to TRBJ1-5; 8 bases match TRBD1. V trimming: 5 bases; J trimming: 8 bases; junction bases outside the gene matches: 11. This CDR3 has 15 amino acids. Germline V gives CDR1 SGHVS, CDR2 FQNEAQ. The CDR3 sequence is CASSLSTGDFEPQHF. DNA of the CDR3: TGTGCCAGCAGCCTCTCGACAGGGGATTTCGAGCCCCAGCATTTT.